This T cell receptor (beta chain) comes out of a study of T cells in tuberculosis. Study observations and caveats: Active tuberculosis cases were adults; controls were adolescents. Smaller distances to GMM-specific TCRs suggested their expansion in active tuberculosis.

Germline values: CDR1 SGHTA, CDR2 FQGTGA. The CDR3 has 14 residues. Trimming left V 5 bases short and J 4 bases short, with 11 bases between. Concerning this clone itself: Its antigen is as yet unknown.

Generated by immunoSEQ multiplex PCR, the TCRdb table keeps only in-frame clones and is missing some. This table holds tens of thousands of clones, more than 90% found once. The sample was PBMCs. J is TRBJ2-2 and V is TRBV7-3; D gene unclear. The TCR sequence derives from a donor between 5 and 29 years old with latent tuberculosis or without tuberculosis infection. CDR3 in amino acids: CASSPGQATGELFF. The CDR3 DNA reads TGTGCCAGCAGCCCCGGCCAGGCCACCGGGGAGCTGTTTTTT.